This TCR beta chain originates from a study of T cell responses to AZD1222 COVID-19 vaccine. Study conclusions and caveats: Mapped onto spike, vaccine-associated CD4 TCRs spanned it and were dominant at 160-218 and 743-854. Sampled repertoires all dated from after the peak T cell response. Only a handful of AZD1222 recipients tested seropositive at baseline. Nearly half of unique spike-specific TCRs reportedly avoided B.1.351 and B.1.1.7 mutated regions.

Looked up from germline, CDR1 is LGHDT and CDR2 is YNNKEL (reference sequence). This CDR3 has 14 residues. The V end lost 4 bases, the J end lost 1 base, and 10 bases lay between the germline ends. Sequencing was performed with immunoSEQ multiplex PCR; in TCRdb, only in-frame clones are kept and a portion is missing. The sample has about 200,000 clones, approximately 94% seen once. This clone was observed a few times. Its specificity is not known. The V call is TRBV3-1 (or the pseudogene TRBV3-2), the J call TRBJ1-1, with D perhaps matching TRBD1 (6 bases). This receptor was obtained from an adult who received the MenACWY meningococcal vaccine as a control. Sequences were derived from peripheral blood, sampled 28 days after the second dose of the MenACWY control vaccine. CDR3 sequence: CASSPGARNTEAFF. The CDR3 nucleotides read TGTGCCAGCAGCCCGGGGGCGAGGAACACTGAAGCTTTCTTT.